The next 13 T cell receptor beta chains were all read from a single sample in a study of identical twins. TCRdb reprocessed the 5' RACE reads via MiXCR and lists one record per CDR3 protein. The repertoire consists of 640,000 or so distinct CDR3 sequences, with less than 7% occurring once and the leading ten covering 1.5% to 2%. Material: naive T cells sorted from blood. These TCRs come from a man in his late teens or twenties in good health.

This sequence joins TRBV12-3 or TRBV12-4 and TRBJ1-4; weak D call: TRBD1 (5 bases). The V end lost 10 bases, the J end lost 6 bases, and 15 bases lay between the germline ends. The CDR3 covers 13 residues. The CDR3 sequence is CATTLGGYEKLFF. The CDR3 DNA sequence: TGTGCCACCACCCTGGGGGGATATGAAAAACTGTTTTTT.

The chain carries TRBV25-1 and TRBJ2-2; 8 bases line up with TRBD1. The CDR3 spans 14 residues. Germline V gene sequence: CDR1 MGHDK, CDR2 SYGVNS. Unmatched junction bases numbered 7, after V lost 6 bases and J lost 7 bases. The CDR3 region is CASRATGENGELFF. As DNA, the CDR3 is TGTGCCAGCAGGGCGACAGGGGAGAACGGGGAGCTGTTTTTT.

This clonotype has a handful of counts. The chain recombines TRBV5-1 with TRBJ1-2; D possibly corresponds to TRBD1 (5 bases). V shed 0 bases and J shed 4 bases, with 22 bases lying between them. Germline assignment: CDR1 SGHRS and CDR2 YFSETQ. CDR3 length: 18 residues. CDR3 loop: CASSLEIGGGSAGYGYTF. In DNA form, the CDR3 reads TGCGCCAGCAGCTTGGAGATTGGGGGAGGGAGCGCTGGCTATGGCTACACCTTC.

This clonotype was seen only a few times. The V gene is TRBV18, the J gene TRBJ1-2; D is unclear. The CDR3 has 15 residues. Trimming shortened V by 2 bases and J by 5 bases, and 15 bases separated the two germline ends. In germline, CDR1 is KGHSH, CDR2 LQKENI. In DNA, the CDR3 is TGTGCCAGCTCACCAGCACCGGGAGAGAAGTATGGCTACACCTTC. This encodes CASSPAPGEKYGYTF. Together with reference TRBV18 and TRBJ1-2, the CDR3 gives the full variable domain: NAGVMQNPRHLVRRRGQEARLRCSPMKGHSHVYWYRQLPEEGLKFMVYLQKENIIDESGMPKERFSAEFPKEGPSILRIQQVVRGDSAAYFCASSPAPGEKYGYTFGSGTRLTVV.

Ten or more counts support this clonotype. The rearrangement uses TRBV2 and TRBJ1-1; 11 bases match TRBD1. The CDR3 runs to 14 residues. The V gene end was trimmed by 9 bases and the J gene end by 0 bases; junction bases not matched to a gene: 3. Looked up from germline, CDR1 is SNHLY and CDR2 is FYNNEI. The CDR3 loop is CARRTGGLNTEAFF. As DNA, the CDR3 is TGTGCCAGGAGGACAGGGGGCCTGAACACTGAAGCTTTCTTT.

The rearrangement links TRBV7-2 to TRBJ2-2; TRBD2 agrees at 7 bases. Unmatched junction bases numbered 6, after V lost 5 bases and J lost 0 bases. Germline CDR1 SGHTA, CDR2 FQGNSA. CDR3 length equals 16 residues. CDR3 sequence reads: CASSTRTRTNTGELFF. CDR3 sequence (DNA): TGTGCCAGCAGCACTCGGACTAGGACGAACACCGGGGAGCTGTTTTTT.

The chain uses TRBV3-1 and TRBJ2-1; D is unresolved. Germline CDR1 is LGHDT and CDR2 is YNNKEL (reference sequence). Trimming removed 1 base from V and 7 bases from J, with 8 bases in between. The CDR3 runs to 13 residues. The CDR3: CASSQGNGNEQFF. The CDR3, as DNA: TGTGCCAGCAGCCAAGGGAACGGTAATGAGCAGTTCTTC.

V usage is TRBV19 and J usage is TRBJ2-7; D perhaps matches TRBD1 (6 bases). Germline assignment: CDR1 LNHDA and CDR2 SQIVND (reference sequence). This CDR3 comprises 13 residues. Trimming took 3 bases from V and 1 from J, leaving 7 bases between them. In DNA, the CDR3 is TGTGCCAGTAGTATTGGACAGTCCTACGAGCAGTACTTC. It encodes CASSIGQSYEQYF.

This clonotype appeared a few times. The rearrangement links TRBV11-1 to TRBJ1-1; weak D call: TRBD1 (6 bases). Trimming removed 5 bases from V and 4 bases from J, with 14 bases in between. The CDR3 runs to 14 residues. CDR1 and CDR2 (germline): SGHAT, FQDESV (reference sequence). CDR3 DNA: TGTGCCAGCAGCCCCGGGGGCGTGGGCACTGAAGCTTTCTTT. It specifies CASSPGGVGTEAFF.

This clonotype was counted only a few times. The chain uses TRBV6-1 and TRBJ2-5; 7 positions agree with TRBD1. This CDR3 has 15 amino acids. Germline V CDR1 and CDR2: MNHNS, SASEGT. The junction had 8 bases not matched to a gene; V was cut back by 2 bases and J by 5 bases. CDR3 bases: TGTGCCAGCAGTGAATATAGGGGGCGCGGGGAGACCCAGTACTTC. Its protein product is CASSEYRGRGETQYF.

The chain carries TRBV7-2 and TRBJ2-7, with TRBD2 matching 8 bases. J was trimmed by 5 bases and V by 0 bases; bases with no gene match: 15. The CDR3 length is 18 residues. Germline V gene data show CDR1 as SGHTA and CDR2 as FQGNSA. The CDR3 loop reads CASSLAILAGPLVDEQYF. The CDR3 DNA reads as TGTGCCAGCAGCTTAGCGATCCTAGCGGGTCCTTTAGTCGACGAGCAGTACTTC.

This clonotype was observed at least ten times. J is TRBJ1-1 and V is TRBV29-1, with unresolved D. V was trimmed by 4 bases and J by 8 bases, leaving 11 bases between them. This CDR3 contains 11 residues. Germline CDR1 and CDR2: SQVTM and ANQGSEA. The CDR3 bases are TGCAGCGTTGCGTCTGGGCCCGAAGCTTTCTTT. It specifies CSVASGPEAFF.

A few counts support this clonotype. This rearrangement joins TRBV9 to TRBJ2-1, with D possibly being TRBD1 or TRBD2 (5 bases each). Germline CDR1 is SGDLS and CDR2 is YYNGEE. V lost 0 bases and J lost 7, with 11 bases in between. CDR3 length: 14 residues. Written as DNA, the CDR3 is TGTGCCAGCAGCGTAGGAATGTGGGGGAATGAGCAGTTCTTC. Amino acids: CASSVGMWGNEQFF.